Listed here are 31 T cell receptor beta chains from one sample, sequenced in a study of graft-versus-host responses after intestinal transplantation. Using immunoSEQ multiplex PCR, the repertoire was profiled, and TCRdb retains in-frame clones only, with some absent. The data show 30,000 to 40,000 clones, 90% to 95% seen once. Source: PBMCs, taken 16 days after intestinal transplant. The receptor set was obtained from a human patient who received an intestinal transplant, so some T cells may come from the graft donor.

V usage is TRBV5-5 and J usage is TRBJ1-5; D remains ambiguous. Looked up from germline, CDR1 is SGHKS and CDR2 is YYEKEE (reference sequence). The CDR3 sequence is 13 residues long. The V end was cut by 0 bases, the J end by 4 bases, with 5 bases between. The DNA for the CDR3 is TGTGCCAGCAGCTTGGCCCGGAATCAGCCCCAGCATTTT. The encoded protein is CASSLARNQPQHF.

The V gene is TRBV4-1, the J gene TRBJ2-7, with 12 bases lining up with TRBD2. The CDR3 is 16 amino acids. V lost 2 bases, J lost 5 bases, and 7 bases stayed unmatched. Germline CDR1 reads MGHRA; CDR2 reads YSYEKL. The DNA of the CDR3 is TGCGCCAGCAGCCAACGACTAGCGGGAGAAGTGAACGAGCAGTACTTC. This gives the protein CASSQRLAGEVNEQYF.

The V call is TRBV7-8, the J call TRBJ1-2, with D unresolved. V was trimmed by 1 base and J by 5 bases, leaving 20 bases between them. The length of the CDR3 is 17 residues. Germline V CDR1 and CDR2: SGHVS, FQNEAQ. CDR3 bases: TGTGCCAGCAGCTTAGGGTTTAGGGCCAGCGAACTATATGGCTACACCTTC. This sequence encodes CASSLGFRASELYGYTF.

V usage is TRBV28 and J usage is TRBJ2-7; TRBD2 matches at 7 bases. The CDR3 totals 15 residues. Germline values: CDR1 MDHEN, CDR2 SYDVKM. The V segment lost 5 bases and the J segment 0 bases; nucleotides outside the gene matches: 7. The CDR3 loop reads CASSIASGSSYEQYF. CDR3 DNA sequence: TGTGCCAGCAGTATAGCTAGCGGAAGCTCCTACGAGCAGTACTTC.

In DNA, the CDR3 is TGTGCCAGCAGCTCGACCGGGTTTTCAGATACGCAGTATTTT. It translates to CASSSTGFSDTQYF. The chain recombines TRBV7-3 with TRBJ2-3; D not certain. Trimming removed 4 bases at V and 4 bases at J, with 12 bases between. This CDR3 contains 14 residues. Germline values: CDR1 SGHTA, CDR2 FQGTGA.

V and J are TRBV28 and TRBJ2-3, with D tentatively TRBD2 (7 bases). Germline values: CDR1 MDHEN, CDR2 SYDVKM. The V gene lost 5 bases and the J gene lost 6 bases, with 21 bases spanning the gap. The CDR3 loop spans 16 amino acids. The CDR3 spells CASSPTGGTWDDTQYF. CDR3 in DNA: TGTGCCAGCAGTCCCACGGGGGGCACCTGGGATGATACGCAGTATTTT.

The chain is built from TRBV6-5 and TRBJ2-7, with D unclear. V was clipped by 2 bases and J by 4 bases, with 12 bases between them. The CDR3 runs 14 residues. The germline gives CDR1 MNHEY, CDR2 SVGAGI. CDR3 bases: TGTGCCAGCAGTTACGAGATGACTCATTACGAGCAGTACTTC. It codes for CASSYEMTHYEQYF.

V usage is TRBV9 and J usage is TRBJ1-5; no firm D call. Germline CDR1 is SGDLS and CDR2 is YYNGEE. This CDR3 region has 12 residues. V shed 4 bases and J shed 0 bases, with 2 bases lying between them. CDR3 loop: CASSNSNQPQHF. The CDR3 coding sequence is TGTGCCAGCAGCAATAGCAATCAGCCCCAGCATTTT.

The genes are TRBV27 and TRBJ1-3; D is perhaps TRBD1 (5 bases). Trimming shortened V by 10 bases and J by 4 bases, and 20 bases separated the two germline ends. This CDR3 region has 15 residues. CDR1 and CDR2 from the germline V gene are MNHEY and SMNVEV (reference sequence). CDR3 nucleotides: TGTGCCACCTCACCGGGGGGTCCCAGGGGAAACACCATATATTTT. It codes for CATSPGGPRGNTIYF.

The chain carries TRBV27 and TRBJ2-2; TRBD2 matches at 8 bases. From germline, CDR1 is MNHEY and CDR2 SMNVEV (reference sequence). Trimming at V came to 1 base and at J to 4 bases, leaving 11 bases not matched to a gene. This CDR3 is 18 amino acids long. The DNA for the CDR3 is TGTGCCAGCAGTTTATGGGGCCCCGGGACTAGTTCCACCGGGGAGCTGTTTTTT. Translation: CASSLWGPGTSSTGELFF.

The chain recombines TRBV19 with TRBJ2-7, with 8 bases identical to TRBD2. V shed 6 bases and J 1 base; nucleotides not matched to a gene: 11. The CDR3 is 16 residues long. Germline V CDR1 and CDR2: LNHDA, SQIVND (reference sequence). CDR3 DNA: TGTGCCAGTAGCCCCTTGGCGGGAGGAAGGTCCTACGAGCAGTACTTC. Translating it yields CASSPLAGGRSYEQYF.

The chain uses TRBV2 and TRBJ2-7, with 9 nucleotides matching TRBD1. J was trimmed by 1 base and V by 4 bases; bases with no gene match: 5. The CDR3 runs 15 residues. Germline CDR1 and CDR2: SNHLY and FYNNEI. CDR3 nucleotides: TGTGCCAGCAGTGGTCGGGACAGGGCTTCCTACGAGCAGTACTTC. Translation: CASSGRDRASYEQYF.

The rearrangement joins TRBV9 to TRBJ2-7; D possibly corresponds to TRBD1 (5 bases). This CDR3 has 17 amino acids. The V end was cut by 2 bases, the J end by 5 bases, with 23 bases between. Germline CDR1 is SGDLS and CDR2 is YYNGEE. This CDR3 is CASSVGSTVMKGHEQYF. The CDR3 DNA follows: TGTGCCAGCAGCGTCGGTTCGACCGTGATGAAGGGGCACGAGCAGTACTTC.

This clone came up once. The rearrangement joins TRBV19 to TRBJ2-3, with D possibly being TRBD1 (6 bases). V was shortened by 5 bases and J by 6 bases, with 24 bases between the two germline ends. Germline V gene lookup returns CDR1 LNHDA and CDR2 SQIVND (reference sequence). This CDR3 spans 17 amino acids. The CDR3 region is CASSQFLQGTGSDTQYF. The DNA for the CDR3 is TGTGCCAGTAGTCAGTTCCTACAGGGTACAGGAAGTGATACGCAGTATTTT.

V and J are TRBV18 and TRBJ2-7; 7 bases map to TRBD2. With V trimmed by 1 base and J by 0 bases, 3 bases remained unmatched. The CDR3 is made up of 15 amino acids. The V gene's germline CDR1 is KGHSH and CDR2 LQKENI. In DNA, the CDR3 is TGTGCCAGCTCACCACGTCGCGGGGGCTCCTACGAGCAGTACTTC. Amino acid sequence: CASSPRRGGSYEQYF.

The CDR3 here is CASSSIGGAEQFF. The CDR3 DNA is TGTGCCAGCAGCTCCATAGGTGGAGCTGAGCAGTTCTTC. This sequence joins TRBV7-2 and TRBJ2-1; D is ambiguous. Germline assignment: CDR1 SGHTA and CDR2 FQGNSA. This CDR3 contains 13 residues. V lost 4 bases to trimming and J lost 9 bases, with 13 bases between them. Full variable domain (remainder filled in from reference TRBV7-2 and TRBJ2-1): GAGVSQSPSNKVTEKGKDVELRCDPISGHTALYWYRQSLGQGLEFLIYFQGNSAPDKSGLPSDRFSAERTGGSVSTLTIQRTQQEDSAVYLCASSSIGGAEQFFGPGTRLTVL.

The CDR3 DNA sequence: TGTGCCAGCAGTTCAACTAGTTCTGGCCCCTACGAGCAGTACTTC. Translating gives CASSSTSSGPYEQYF. J is TRBJ2-7 and V is TRBV6-5; tentative D call: TRBD2 (5 bases). The CDR3 contains 15 residues. Trimming removed 4 bases from V and 2 bases from J, with 15 bases in between. Per the germline V gene, CDR1 is MNHEY and CDR2 is SVGAGI.

This sequence joins TRBV2 and TRBJ2-7; 8 bases line up with TRBD1. The CDR3 contains 14 residues. After removal of 4 bases from V and 7 bases from J, the junction contained 9 bases not matched to a gene. Germline assignment: CDR1 SNHLY and CDR2 FYNNEI. The CDR3 nucleotides read TGTGCCAGCAGTGGGGGGACAGGATCGGGGGAGCAGTACTTC. This encodes CASSGGTGSGEQYF. Looking up the rest from reference TRBV2 and TRBJ2-7 gives the full variable domain: EPEVTQTPSHQVTQMGQEVILRCVPISNHLYFYWYRQILGQKVEFLVSFYNNEISEKSEIFDDQFSVERPDGSNFTLKIRSTKLEDSAMYFCASSGGTGSGEQYFGPGTRLTVT.

The chain carries TRBV27 and TRBJ2-5; D is unresolved. There are 14 residues in the CDR3. The germline V gene has CDR1 MNHEY and CDR2 SMNVEV (reference sequence). Trimming left V 2 bases short and J 0 bases short, with 7 bases between. The CDR3 loop is CASSLGRYQETQYF. CDR3 DNA: TGTGCCAGCAGTTTAGGTCGGTACCAAGAGACCCAGTACTTC.

This chain joins TRBV7-3 and TRBJ2-7; 14 bases line up with TRBD2. CDR3 length equals 15 residues. CDR1 SGHTA and CDR2 FQGTGA come from the germline V gene. The J segment lost 2 bases and the V segment lost 4 bases, leaving 1 base of the junction unmatched. The CDR3 loop reads CASSSGLAGAYEQYF. The DNA of the CDR3 is TGTGCCAGCAGCTCGGGACTAGCGGGAGCCTACGAGCAGTACTTC.

The chain has TRBV13 and TRBJ2-1, with TRBD2 as a possible D gene (6 bases). The V gene lost 5 bases and the J gene lost 8 bases, with 13 bases spanning the gap. CDR1 PRHDT and CDR2 FYEKMQ come from the germline V gene (reference sequence). The CDR3 sequence is 13 residues long. The CDR3 protein is CASSPGPGDEQFF. The CDR3 DNA reads TGTGCCAGCAGCCCCGGGCCGGGGGATGAGCAGTTCTTC.

J is TRBJ2-1 and V is TRBV15; no firm D call. This CDR3 contains 14 residues. Germline assignment: CDR1 LNHNV and CDR2 YYDKDF (reference sequence). V gave up 5 bases and J gave up 0 bases, with 8 bases separating them. This chain's CDR3 is CATSARRSYNEQFF. CDR3 sequence (DNA): TGTGCCACCAGCGCGCGACGCTCCTACAATGAGCAGTTCTTC.

The chain employs TRBV28 and TRBJ2-5; D remains unclear. Per the germline V gene, CDR1 is MDHEN and CDR2 is SYDVKM. This CDR3 has 14 residues. Trimming took 6 bases from V and 5 from J, leaving 16 bases between them. CDR3 sequence (DNA): TGTGCCAGCAGCCAGTTGGAAAATTATGAGACCCAGTACTTC. This codes for CASSQLENYETQYF.

This clone came up once. V gene TRBV9 combines with J gene TRBJ2-1; D call uncertain. The CDR3 contains 14 residues. CDR1 and CDR2 from the germline V gene are SGDLS and YYNGEE. The V and J ends lost 1 base and 8 bases respectively, with 13 bases between them. CDR3 DNA: TGTGCCAGCAGCGTAATAACTCAGGAACATGAGCAGTTCTTC. Amino acid sequence: CASSVITQEHEQFF. Filled out from reference TRBV9 and TRBJ2-1, the complete variable domain reads DSGVTQTPKHLITATGQRVTLRCSPRSGDLSVYWYQQSLDQGLQFLIQYYNGEERAKGNILERFSAQQFPDLHSELNLSSLELGDSALYFCASSVITQEHEQFFGPGTRLTVL.

The chain combines TRBV19 with TRBJ1-5, with 12 bases aligning to TRBD1. This CDR3 is built from 19 residues. V lost 5 bases to trimming and J lost 4 bases; unmatched junction nucleotides: 15. CDR1 and CDR2 (germline): LNHDA, SQIVND (reference sequence). The CDR3 region is CASSLAGTGGLYWNQPQHF. CDR3 in DNA: TGTGCCAGTAGTTTGGCCGGGACAGGGGGCCTCTACTGGAATCAGCCCCAGCATTTT.

This clone was seen only once. V and J are TRBV15 and TRBJ2-7, with D hard to call. This CDR3 spans 13 amino acids. Trimming took 3 bases from V and 3 from J, leaving 9 bases between them. Germline values: CDR1 LNHNV, CDR2 YYDKDF (reference sequence). The CDR3 reads CATSSMSGYEQYF. CDR3 coding DNA: TGTGCCACCAGCAGTATGTCGGGCTACGAGCAGTACTTC.

V and J are TRBV28 and TRBJ2-3; D remains unclear. Germline CDR1 is MDHEN and CDR2 is SYDVKM. The CDR3 is made up of 13 amino acids. The V end lost 3 bases, the J end lost 0 bases, and 4 bases lay between the germline ends. This chain's CDR3 is CASSFKSTDTQYF. CDR3 DNA sequence: TGTGCCAGCAGTTTTAAGAGCACAGATACGCAGTATTTT.

This clone came up once. The V gene is TRBV5-8, the J gene TRBJ1-5, with TRBD1 matching over 9 bases. Germline trimming cut 2 bases from V and 2 bases from J; bases unmatched to any gene: 2. Germline lookup yields CDR1 SGHTS and CDR2 YDEGEE. The CDR3 totals 15 residues. The CDR3 coding sequence is TGTGCCAGCAGCTTTACAGGGGGCGGCAATCAGCCCCAGCATTTT. Its translation: CASSFTGGGNQPQHF.

The chain employs TRBV30 and TRBJ2-2, with D perhaps assigned TRBD1 or TRBD2 (5 bases each). The germline CDR1 and CDR2 sequences are GTSNPN and SVGIG (reference sequence). V dropped 0 bases and J dropped 5 bases, with 7 bases sitting between them. This CDR3 comprises 13 residues. In nucleotides, the CDR3 is TGTGCCTGGAGTGTGGGGGAGACCGGGGAGCTGTTTTTT. This sequence encodes CAWSVGETGELFF.

This sequence joins TRBV6-1 and TRBJ2-7; 13 bases match TRBD2. Losses at the gene ends were 6 bases for V and 3 bases for J; bases not matched to a gene: 5. CDR1 MNHNS and CDR2 SASEGT come from the germline V gene. The length of the CDR3 is 15 residues. The CDR3: CASRPGTSGIYEQYF. In DNA form, the CDR3 reads TGTGCCAGCAGACCCGGGACTAGCGGGATCTACGAGCAGTACTTC.

This clone was seen more than once but under ten times. CDR3 nucleotides: TGTGCCAGCAGCTTAGGGGGTTTCTATGGCTACACCTTC. This sequence encodes CASSLGGFYGYTF. The J gene is TRBJ1-2, the V gene TRBV7-9; the D is unclear. Germline V lookup: CDR1 SEHNR, CDR2 FQNEAQ (reference sequence). Trimming shortened V by 1 base and J by 4 bases, and 7 bases separated the two germline ends. The CDR3 spans 13 residues.